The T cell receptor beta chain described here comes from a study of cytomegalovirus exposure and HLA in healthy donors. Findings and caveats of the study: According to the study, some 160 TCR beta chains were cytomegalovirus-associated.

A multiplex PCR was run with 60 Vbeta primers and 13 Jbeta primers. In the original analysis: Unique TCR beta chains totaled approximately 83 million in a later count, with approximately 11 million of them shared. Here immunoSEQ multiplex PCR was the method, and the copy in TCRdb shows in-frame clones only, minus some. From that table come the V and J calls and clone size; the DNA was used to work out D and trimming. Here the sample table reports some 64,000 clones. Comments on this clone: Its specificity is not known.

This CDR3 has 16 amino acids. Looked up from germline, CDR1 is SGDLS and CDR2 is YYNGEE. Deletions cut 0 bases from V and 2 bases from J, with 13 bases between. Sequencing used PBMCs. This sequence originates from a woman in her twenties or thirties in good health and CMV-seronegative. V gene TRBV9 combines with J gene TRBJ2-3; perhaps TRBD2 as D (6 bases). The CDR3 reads CASSVGDSRTTDTQYF. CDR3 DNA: TGTGCCAGCAGCGTAGGGGACTCCCGAACCACAGATACGCAGTATTTT.